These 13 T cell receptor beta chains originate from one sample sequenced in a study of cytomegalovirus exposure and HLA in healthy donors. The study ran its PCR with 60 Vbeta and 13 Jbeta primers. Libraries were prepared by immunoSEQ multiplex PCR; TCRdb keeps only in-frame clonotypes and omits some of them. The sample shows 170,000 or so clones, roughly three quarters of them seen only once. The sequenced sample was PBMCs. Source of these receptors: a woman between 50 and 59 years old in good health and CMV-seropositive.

The CDR3 here is CASPLRGSFLSYEQYF. The CDR3 DNA reads TGTGCCAGCCCTTTACGGGGATCCTTTCTCTCCTACGAGCAGTACTTC. V usage is TRBV28 and J usage is TRBJ2-7, with D possibly matching TRBD2 (5 bases). V was trimmed by 8 bases and J by 0 bases, leaving 20 bases between them. In germline, CDR1 is MDHEN, CDR2 SYDVKM. This CDR3 has 16 residues.

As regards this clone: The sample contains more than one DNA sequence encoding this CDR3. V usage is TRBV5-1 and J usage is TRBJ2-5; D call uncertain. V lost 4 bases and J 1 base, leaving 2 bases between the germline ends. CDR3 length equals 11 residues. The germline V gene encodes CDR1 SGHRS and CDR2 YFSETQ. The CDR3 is CASSLQETQYF. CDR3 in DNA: TGCGCCAGCAGCCTCCAAGAGACCCAGTACTTC.

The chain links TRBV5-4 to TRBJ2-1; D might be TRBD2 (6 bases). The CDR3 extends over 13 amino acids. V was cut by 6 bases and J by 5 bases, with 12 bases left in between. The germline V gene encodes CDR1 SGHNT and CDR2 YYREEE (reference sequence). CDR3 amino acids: CASTSGTHNEQFF. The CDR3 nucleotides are TGTGCCAGCACCTCCGGGACTCACAATGAGCAGTTCTTC.

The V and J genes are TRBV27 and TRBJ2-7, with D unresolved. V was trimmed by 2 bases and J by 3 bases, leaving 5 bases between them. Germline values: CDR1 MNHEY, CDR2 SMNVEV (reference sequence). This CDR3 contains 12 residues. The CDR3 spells CASSLLFYEQYF. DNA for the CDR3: TGTGCCAGCAGTTTACTATTCTACGAGCAGTACTTC.

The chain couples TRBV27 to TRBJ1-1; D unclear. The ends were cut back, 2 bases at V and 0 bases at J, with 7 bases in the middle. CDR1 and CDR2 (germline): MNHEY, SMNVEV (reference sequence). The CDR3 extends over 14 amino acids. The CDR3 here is CASSLRGMNTEAFF. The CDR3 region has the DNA TGTGCCAGCAGTTTAAGAGGGATGAACACTGAAGCTTTCTTT.

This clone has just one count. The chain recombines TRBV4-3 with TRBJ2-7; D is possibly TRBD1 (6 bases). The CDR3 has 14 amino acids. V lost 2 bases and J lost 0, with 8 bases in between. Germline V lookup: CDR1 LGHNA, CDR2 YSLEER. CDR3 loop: CASSQRTDSYEQYF. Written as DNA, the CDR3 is TGCGCCAGCAGCCAAAGGACAGACTCCTACGAGCAGTACTTC.

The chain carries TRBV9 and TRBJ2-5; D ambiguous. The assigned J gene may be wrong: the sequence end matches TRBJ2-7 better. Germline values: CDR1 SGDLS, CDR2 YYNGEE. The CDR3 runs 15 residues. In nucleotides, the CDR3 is TGTGCCAGCAGCCCCCAGGCGATGGACTCCTACGAGCAGTACTTC. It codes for CASSPQAMDSYEQYF.

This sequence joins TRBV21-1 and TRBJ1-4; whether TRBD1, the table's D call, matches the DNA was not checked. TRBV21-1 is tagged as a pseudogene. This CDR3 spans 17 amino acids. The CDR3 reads CASSKERSAGANEKLFF. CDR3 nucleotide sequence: TGTGCCAGCAGCAAAGAGCGGTCGGCAGGGGCTAATGAAAAACTGTTTTTT.

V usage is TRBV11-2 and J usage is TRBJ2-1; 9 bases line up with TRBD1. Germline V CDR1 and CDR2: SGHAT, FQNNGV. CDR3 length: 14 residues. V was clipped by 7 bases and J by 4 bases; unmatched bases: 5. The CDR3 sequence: CASTPGTGYNEQFF. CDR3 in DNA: TGTGCCAGCACCCCCGGGACAGGGTACAATGAGCAGTTCTTC.

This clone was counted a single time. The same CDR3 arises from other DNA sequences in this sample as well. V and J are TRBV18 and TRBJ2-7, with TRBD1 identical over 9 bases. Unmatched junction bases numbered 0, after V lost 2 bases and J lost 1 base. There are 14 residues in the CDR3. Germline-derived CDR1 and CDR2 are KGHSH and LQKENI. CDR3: CASSPGTGSYEQYF. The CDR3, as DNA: TGTGCCAGCTCACCAGGGACAGGGTCCTACGAGCAGTACTTC.

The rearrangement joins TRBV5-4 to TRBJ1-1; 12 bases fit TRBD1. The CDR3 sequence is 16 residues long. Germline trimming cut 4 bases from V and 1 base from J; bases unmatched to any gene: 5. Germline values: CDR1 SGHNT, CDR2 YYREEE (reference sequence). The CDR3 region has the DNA TGTGCCAGCAGCCCGGGACAGGGGGCAAGGAACACTGAAGCTTTCTTT. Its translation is CASSPGQGARNTEAFF. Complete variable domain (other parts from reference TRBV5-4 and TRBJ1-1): ETGVTQSPTHLIKTRGQQVTLRCSSQSGHNTVSWYQQALGQGPQFIFQYYREEENGRGNFPPRFSGLQFPNYSSELNVNALELDDSALYLCASSPGQGARNTEAFFGQGTRLTVV.

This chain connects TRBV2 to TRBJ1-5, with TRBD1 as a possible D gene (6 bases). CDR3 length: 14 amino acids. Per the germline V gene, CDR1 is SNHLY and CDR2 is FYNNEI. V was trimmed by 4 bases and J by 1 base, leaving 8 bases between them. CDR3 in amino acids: CASSVQGSNQPQHF. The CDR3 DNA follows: TGTGCCAGCAGTGTACAGGGCAGCAATCAGCCCCAGCATTTT.

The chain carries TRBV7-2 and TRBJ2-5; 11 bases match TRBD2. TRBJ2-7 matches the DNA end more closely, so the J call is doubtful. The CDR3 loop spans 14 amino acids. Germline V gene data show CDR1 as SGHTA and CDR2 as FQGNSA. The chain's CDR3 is CASSFSGGAYEQYF. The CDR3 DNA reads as TGTGCCAGCAGCTTTAGCGGGGGGGCCTACGAGCAGTACTTC.